Listed here are 20 T cell receptor beta chains from one sample, sequenced in a study of a mutant IDH1 vaccine in newly diagnosed glioma. Which antigens these TCRs recognize remains unknown. TCRdb's copy holds only in-frame clones and misses some; the assay was immunoSEQ multiplex PCR. The profile shows tens of thousands of clones, about 75% of them singletons. Time point of the sample: week 23, last vaccination. Vaccination used 300 ug of mutant IDH1 20-mer peptide per dose, with topical imiquimod. The sample in question was PBMCs, obtained from a glioma patient whose treatment included an IDH1 peptide vaccine. These receptors came from a man aged 50 or older with glioma.

The chain employs TRBV29-1 and TRBJ2-5; D might be TRBD1 (5 bases). This CDR3 has 12 amino acids. Germline V lookup: CDR1 SQVTM, CDR2 ANQGSEA. V was shortened by 3 bases and J by 3 bases, with 8 bases between the two germline ends. CDR3 bases: TGCAGCGTTGATCAGGGTAAAGAGACCCAGTACTTC. Its protein is CSVDQGKETQYF. The full variable domain, with the rest looked up from reference TRBV29-1 and TRBJ2-5, is SAVISQKPSRDICQRGTSLTIQCQVDSQVTMMFWYRQQPGQSLTLIATANQGSEATYESGFVIDKFPISRPNLTFSTLTVSNMSPEDSSIYLCSVDQGKETQYFGPGTRLLVL.

The chain recombines TRBV9 with TRBJ2-1; 10 nucleotides agree with TRBD2. The germline V gene has CDR1 SGDLS and CDR2 YYNGEE. CDR3 length equals 17 residues. Trimming removed 4 bases from V and 4 bases from J; junction bases left unmatched: 11. The CDR3 sequence: CASSSSLLAGEYNEQFF. The CDR3 DNA reads as TGTGCCAGCAGCTCGAGCCTTCTAGCGGGGGAATACAATGAGCAGTTCTTC.

V and J are TRBV7-2 and TRBJ2-3, with D perhaps matching TRBD2 (7 bases). Germline CDR1 SGHTA, CDR2 FQGNSA. CDR3 length: 14 amino acids. V dropped 6 bases and J dropped 6 bases, with 16 bases sitting between them. CDR3 residues: CASSRAGRGDTQYF. In DNA form, the CDR3 reads TGTGCCAGCAGTCGAGCGGGGAGGGGGGATACGCAGTATTTT.

V is TRBV9 and J is TRBJ1-5; no reliable D call. Trimming removed 0 bases from V and 3 bases from J, with 10 bases in between. This CDR3 region has 15 residues. The germline V gene has CDR1 SGDLS and CDR2 YYNGEE. The CDR3 loop is CASSVGPGPNQPQHF. CDR3 DNA: TGTGCCAGCAGCGTAGGGCCCGGTCCCAATCAGCCCCAGCATTTT.

The chain joins TRBV4-1 to TRBJ2-3, with D unclear. The germline CDR1 and CDR2 sequences are MGHRA and YSYEKL. CDR3 length: 18 residues. V lost 0 bases to trimming and J lost 0 bases, with 16 bases between them. DNA for the CDR3: TGCGCCAGCAGCCAAGATCTTAGGGATTTCCATAGCACAGATACGCAGTATTTT. Protein product: CASSQDLRDFHSTDTQYF.

The V gene is TRBV14, the J gene TRBJ2-3; no definite D call. This CDR3 comprises 14 residues. The germline CDR1 and CDR2 sequences are SGHDN and FVKESK. V dropped 1 base and J dropped 4 bases, with 9 bases sitting between them. CDR3: CASSQVSRSDTQYF. The CDR3 bases are TGTGCCAGCAGCCAAGTCAGCAGGTCAGATACGCAGTATTTT. The full variable domain, with the rest looked up from reference TRBV14 and TRBJ2-3, is EAGVTQFPSHSVIEKGQTVTLRCDPISGHDNLYWYRRVMGKEIKFLLHFVKESKQDESGMPNNRFLAERTGGTYSTLKVQPAELEDSGVYFCASSQVSRSDTQYFGPGTRLTVL.

The chain carries TRBV6-6 and TRBJ2-5, with TRBD2 identical over 10 bases. Germline V CDR1 and CDR2: MNHNY, SVGAGI (reference sequence). The CDR3 runs to 13 residues. Trimming removed 8 bases from V and 4 bases from J; junction bases left unmatched: 4. In DNA, the CDR3 is TGTGCCAGCGGAAGCGGGGGGGGAGAGACCCAGTACTTC. It is translated as CASGSGGGETQYF.

J is TRBJ1-1 and V is TRBV11-2; D not certain. Germline V gene sequence: CDR1 SGHAT, CDR2 FQNNGV. The CDR3 runs 15 residues. V gave up 2 bases and J gave up 5 bases, with 15 bases separating them. The CDR3 here is CASSLSVGGLTEAFF. Written as DNA, the CDR3 is TGTGCCAGCAGCTTAAGCGTCGGAGGGCTTACTGAAGCTTTCTTT.

The chain uses TRBV30 and TRBJ1-1, with D possibly matching TRBD1 (5 bases). The CDR3 spans 13 residues. Germline CDR1 reads GTSNPN; CDR2 reads SVGIG (reference sequence). Trimming cost V 2 bases and J 7 bases, with 14 bases left between them. The CDR3 sequence is CAWSLVGEVEAFF. The CDR3, as DNA: TGTGCCTGGAGTCTAGTGGGGGAAGTTGAAGCTTTCTTT.

The chain has TRBV6-6 and TRBJ2-7; 11 bases match TRBD1. Germline assignment: CDR1 MNHNY and CDR2 SVGAGI (reference sequence). The CDR3 length is 15 residues. Trimming at V came to 4 bases and at J to 6 bases, leaving 8 bases not matched to a gene. The CDR3 bases are TGTGCCAGCAGTTCACGGGACAGGGGGAAAGTCGAGCAGTACTTC. It codes for CASSSRDRGKVEQYF.

The chain uses TRBV19 and TRBJ1-2; D might be TRBD1 (5 bases). The V end was cut by 7 bases, the J end by 6 bases, with 18 bases between. Germline V gene data show CDR1 as LNHDA and CDR2 as SQIVND (reference sequence). This CDR3 comprises 14 residues. CDR3 in amino acids: CASTLKGGGNGYTF. The CDR3 DNA reads as TGTGCCAGTACCCTTAAGGGTGGGGGAAATGGCTACACCTTC.

This clone appeared a single time. This chain joins TRBV7-2 and TRBJ1-2; the match to TRBD1 covers 7 bases. This CDR3 has 15 amino acids. The germline CDR1 and CDR2 sequences are SGHTA and FQGNSA. The V gene end was trimmed by 5 bases and the J gene end by 1 base; junction bases not matched to a gene: 7. CDR3 nucleotides: TGTGCCAGCAGCCTCGACAGGGCTTTTAACTATGGCTACACCTTC. It encodes CASSLDRAFNYGYTF.

This clone was detected a few times. This chain connects TRBV5-1 to TRBJ2-2; tentatively, D is TRBD2 (5 bases). The CDR3 sequence is 13 residues long. CDR1 is SGHRS, CDR2 YFSETQ, per germline. The V and J ends lost 4 bases and 6 bases respectively, with 10 bases between them. The chain's CDR3 is CASSPRGAGELFF. Written as DNA, the CDR3 is TGCGCCAGCAGCCCTCGGGGAGCCGGGGAGCTGTTTTTT. Full variable domain (outside the CDR3, taken from reference TRBV5-1 and TRBJ2-2): KAGVTQTPRYLIKTRGQQVTLSCSPISGHRSVSWYQQTPGQGLQFLFEYFSETQRNKGNFPGRFSGRQFSNSRSEMNVSTLELGDSALYLCASSPRGAGELFFGEGSRLTVL.

The chain links TRBV25-1 to TRBJ1-2; D unresolved. Germline lookup yields CDR1 MGHDK and CDR2 SYGVNS. The CDR3 consists of 12 residues. V lost 4 bases and J lost 4, with 7 bases in between. The chain's CDR3 is CASSGTVYGYTF. For the CDR3, the DNA is TGTGCCAGCAGTGGGACGGTCTATGGCTACACCTTC.

In its sample, this clone was seen a few times. This chain joins TRBV28 and TRBJ1-2; D is ambiguous. CDR3 size: 12 residues. Trimming removed 5 bases at V and 2 bases at J, with 6 bases between. The V gene's germline CDR1 is MDHEN and CDR2 SYDVKM. CDR3 residues: CASSPRNYGYTF. As DNA, the CDR3 is TGTGCCAGCAGTCCAAGAAACTATGGCTACACCTTC.

The V call is TRBV11-2, the J call TRBJ2-2; D remains unclear. V shed 6 bases and J shed 2 bases, with 10 bases lying between them. The CDR3 runs to 14 residues. Germline CDR1 and CDR2: SGHAT and FQNNGV. This chain's CDR3 is CASSQSLNTGELFF. CDR3 nucleotides: TGTGCCAGCAGTCAAAGCCTTAACACCGGGGAGCTGTTTTTT.

A single count supports this clone. The chain combines TRBV7-6 with TRBJ2-1; D unclear. This CDR3 has 16 amino acids. Germline V CDR1 and CDR2: SGHVS, FNYEAQ. Trimming removed 4 bases at V and 9 bases at J, with 22 bases between. The CDR3 bases are TGTGCCAGCAGCTCGTCCCCGGGTCTCCCCCGGTCTGAGCAGTTCTTC. Translation: CASSSSPGLPRSEQFF.

The V and J genes are TRBV2 and TRBJ2-5; no firm D call. The V gene lost 5 bases and the J gene lost 2 bases, with 3 bases spanning the gap. The V gene's germline CDR1 is SNHLY and CDR2 FYNNEI. The CDR3 covers 11 residues. CDR3 DNA: TGTGCCAGCAGTATACAAGAGACCCAGTACTTC. As protein: CASSIQETQYF.

V and J are TRBV14 and TRBJ2-7; TRBD2 is a possible D gene (5 bases). In germline, CDR1 is SGHDN, CDR2 FVKESK. V lost 2 bases and J 8 bases, leaving 28 bases between the germline ends. CDR3 length: 18 residues. CDR3 bases: TGTGCCAGCAGCCAAAGCGGATCGACCTTACTGACCCTACGAAAGCAGTACTTC. It yields the protein CASSQSGSTLLTLRKQYF.

The CDR3 DNA reads TGTGCCAGCAGCCCAGTTCCAGGGGGAGAATACAATGAGCAGTTCTTC. Amino acid sequence: CASSPVPGGEYNEQFF. The chain combines TRBV7-9 with TRBJ2-1; TRBD1 agrees at 7 bases. CDR3 length: 16 amino acids. Germline V gene lookup returns CDR1 SEHNR and CDR2 FQNEAQ (reference sequence). Trimming cost V 5 bases and J 4 bases; bases outside gene matches: 11.